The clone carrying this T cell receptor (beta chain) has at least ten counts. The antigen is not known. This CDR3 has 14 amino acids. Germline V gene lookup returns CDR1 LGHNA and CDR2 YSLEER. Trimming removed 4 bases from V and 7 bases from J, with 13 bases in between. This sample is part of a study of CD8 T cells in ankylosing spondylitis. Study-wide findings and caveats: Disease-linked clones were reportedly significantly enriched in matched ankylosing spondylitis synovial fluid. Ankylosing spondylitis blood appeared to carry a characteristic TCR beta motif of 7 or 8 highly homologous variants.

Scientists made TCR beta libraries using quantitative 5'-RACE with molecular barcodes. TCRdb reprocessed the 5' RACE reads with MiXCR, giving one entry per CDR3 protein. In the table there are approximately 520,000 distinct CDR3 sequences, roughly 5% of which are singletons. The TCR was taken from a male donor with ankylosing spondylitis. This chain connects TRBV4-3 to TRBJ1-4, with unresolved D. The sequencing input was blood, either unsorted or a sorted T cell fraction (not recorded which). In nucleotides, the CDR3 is TGCGCCAGCAGCCGCTCTCCGACTGGTGAAAAACTGTTTTTT. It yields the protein CASSRSPTGEKLFF.